A single T cell receptor (beta chain) is shown here with its context. The data are from a study of shared clonotypes between healthy human individuals. Some clones are missing from TCRdb's copy, which holds only in-frame ones; the method was immunoSEQ multiplex PCR. The table shows some 2,400,000 clones, with under 97% occurring only once. V was pared by 5 bases and J by 0 bases, with 15 bases between. CDR1 is MDHEN and CDR2 is SYDVKM in the germline V gene. The CDR3 is 16 amino acids. The sequenced material came from naive CD4+ T cells sorted from blood. Subset given: CD45RA+ positively selected. This receptor was identified in a man aged 18-30 years in good health. This rearrangement joins TRBV28 to TRBJ2-3, with TRBD1 as a possible D gene (6 bases). CDR3 loop: CASSPSRDKSTDTQYF. CDR3 DNA: TGTGCCAGCAGTCCCTCCCGGGACAAAAGCACAGATACGCAGTATTTT.